These T cell receptor beta chains were read from a single sample in a study of blood T cells in healthy people across ages. TCRdb ran MiXCR on the 5' RACE reads and lists one entry per CDR3 protein. The sample carries roughly 930,000 distinct CDR3 sequences, roughly 52% recorded once. The sequenced sample was blood. These receptors originate from a man aged 25 to 40 in good health. The CDR3 runs from the conserved cysteine through the conserved F or W. Fields, in order: CDR3 length, D gene, V gene, clone size, J gene, CDR3 DNA, CDR3 protein. The D gene is left open where the match is weak. The size entry is marked missing in some rows and otherwise reads once, few, many or a size class.

10	NA	TRBV6-6	NA	TRBJ1-4	TGTGCCAGCAGTCGTGAAAAACTGTTTTTT	CASSREKLFF
14	NA	TRBV14	NA	TRBJ2-2	TGTGCCAGCAGCCAAGAAACCGGGGCCGGGGAGCTGTTTTTT	CASSQETGAGELFF
12	NA	TRBV12-3/TRBV12-4	NA	TRBJ2-3	TGTGCCAGCAAACTGGGTGGGGGTACGCAGTATTTT	CASKLGGGTQYF
15	NA	TRBV30	NA	TRBJ1-5	TGTGCCTGGAGTGTAGGTCCCTTCAGGGGTCAGCCCCAGCATTTT	CAWSVGPFRGQPQHF
14	TRBD1	TRBV6-6	NA	TRBJ1-6	TGTGCCAGCAGAAAACAGGGGGAACGGTCACCCCTCCACTTT	CASRKQGERSPLHF
15	TRBD1	TRBV29-1	NA	TRBJ2-2	TGCAGCGCAAGCGGGACAGGGGGCAACACCGGGGAGCTGTTTTTT	CSASGTGGNTGELFF
14	NA	TRBV27	NA	TRBJ2-1	TGTGCCAGCAGGCCGGGACTCTACACCGGTGAGCAGTTCTTC	CASRPGLYTGEQFF
12	NA	TRBV15	few	TRBJ2-7	TGTGCCACCAGCAGAGCTCGATACGAGCAGTACTTC	CATSRARYEQYF
15	NA	TRBV18	NA	TRBJ1-4	TGTGCCAGCTCAAGGGAGACTTTCGGCGCTGAAAAACTGTTTTTT	CASSRETFGAEKLFF
13	NA	TRBV6-2/TRBV6-3	NA	TRBJ1-1	TGTGCCAGCAGTTACCACAGGGACACTGAAGCTTTCTTT	CASSYHRDTEAFF
14	TRBD1	TRBV6-5	NA	TRBJ2-7	TGTGCCAGCAGTACCGTCCAGGGGGTCTACGAGCAGTACTTC	CASSTVQGVYEQYF
13	NA	TRBV6-2/TRBV6-3	NA	TRBJ2-2	TGTGCCAGCAGCCGCGACAGTCCCGGGGAGCTGTTTTTT	CASSRDSPGELFF
16	NA	TRBV7-8	few	TRBJ2-5	TGTGCCAGCAGCTTGCGGGGACGCAACCCCCAAGAGACCCAGTACTTC	CASSLRGRNPQETQYF
14	TRBD2	TRBV20-1	NA	TRBJ2-5	TGCAGTGCAGCTGGGACTAGCGTAGCAGAGACCCAGTACTTC	CSAAGTSVAETQYF
16	TRBD2	TRBV20-1	few	TRBJ2-3	TGCAGTGCTAGGATTCTCGGGACTAGCGGCACAGATACGCAGTATTTT	CSARILGTSGTDTQYF
14	TRBD1	TRBV28	many	TRBJ2-7	TGTGCCAGCAGTCCACAAAAGGACAGGGGCGAGCAGTACTTC	CASSPQKDRGEQYF
15	NA	TRBV6-2/TRBV6-3	NA	TRBJ1-2	TGTGCCAGCAGCCGACAGGAGCCTAACCTCTATGGCTACACCTTC	CASSRQEPNLYGYTF